These 3 T cell receptor beta chains came from one sample sequenced in a study of cytomegalovirus exposure and HLA in healthy donors. This PCR relied on a set of 60 Vbeta primers and 13 Jbeta primers. TCRdb's copy holds only in-frame clones and misses some; the assay was immunoSEQ multiplex PCR. The profile covers 120,000 to 150,000 clones, with 60% to 85% appearing a single time and roughly an eighth taken by the ten largest. The source material was PBMCs. These receptors originate from a man aged 40-55 years in good health and CMV-seropositive.

The chain employs TRBV2 and TRBJ2-2, with D tentatively TRBD1 (6 bases). This CDR3 has 17 residues. Germline lookup yields CDR1 SNHLY and CDR2 FYNNEI. Trimming left V 5 bases short and J 5 bases short, with 21 bases between. The CDR3 loop is CASSSLRQASATGELFF. Here the CDR3 DNA reads TGTGCCAGCAGTTCCCTGAGACAGGCGTCGGCTACCGGGGAGCTGTTTTTT. The variable domain in full, with the rest retrieved from reference TRBV2 and TRBJ2-2, is EPEVTQTPSHQVTQMGQEVILRCVPISNHLYFYWYRQILGQKVEFLVSFYNNEISEKSEIFDDQFSVERPDGSNFTLKIRSTKLEDSAMYFCASSSLRQASATGELFFGEGSRLTVL.

V and J are TRBV2 and TRBJ2-3; 11 bases are a match to TRBD2. J lost 0 bases, V lost 2 bases, and 4 bases had no gene match. CDR1 is SNHLY, CDR2 FYNNEI, per germline. CDR3 length equals 17 residues. The CDR3 is CASSERWTSGSTDTQYF. As DNA, the CDR3 is TGTGCCAGCAGTGAAAGGTGGACTAGCGGGAGCACAGATACGCAGTATTTT.

J is TRBJ1-2 and V is TRBV7-2; D is unresolved. The CDR3 has 13 residues. The germline CDR1 and CDR2 sequences are SGHTA and FQGNSA. The V end lost 4 bases, the J end lost 13 bases, and 19 bases lay between the germline ends. Written as DNA, the CDR3 is TGTGCCAGCAGCTCGCGATCGGGGTTTGGTAGCACCTTC. Its translation is CASSSRSGFGSTF.